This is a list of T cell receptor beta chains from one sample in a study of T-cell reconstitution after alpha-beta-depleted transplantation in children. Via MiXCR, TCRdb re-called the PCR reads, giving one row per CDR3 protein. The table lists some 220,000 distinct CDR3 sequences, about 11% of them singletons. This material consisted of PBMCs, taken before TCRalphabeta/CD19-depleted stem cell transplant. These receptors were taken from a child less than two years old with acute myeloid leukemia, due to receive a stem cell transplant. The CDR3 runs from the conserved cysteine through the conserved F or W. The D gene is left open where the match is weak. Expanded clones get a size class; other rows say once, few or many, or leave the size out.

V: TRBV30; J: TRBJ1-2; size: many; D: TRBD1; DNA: TGTGCCTGGCACCGGGACAGGCCGTATGGCTACACCTTC; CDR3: CAWHRDRPYGYTF
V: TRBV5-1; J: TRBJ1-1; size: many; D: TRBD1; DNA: TGCGCCAGCAGCTTGGCCGGTCAGGGGGCCTCTGAAGCTTTCTTT; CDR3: CASSLAGQGASEAFF
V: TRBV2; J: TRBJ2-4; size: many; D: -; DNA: TGTGCCAGCAGGGGAGGGGGGCACATTCAGTACTTC; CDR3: CASRGGGHIQYF
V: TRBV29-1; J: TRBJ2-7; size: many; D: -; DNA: TGCAGCGTTGAATGGGGCAGCTCCTACGAGCAGTACTTC; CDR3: CSVEWGSSYEQYF
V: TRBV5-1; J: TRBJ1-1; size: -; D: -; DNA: TGCGCCAGCAGCTTGGGGACATGGGGGAACACTGAAGCTTTCTTT; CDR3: CASSLGTWGNTEAFF
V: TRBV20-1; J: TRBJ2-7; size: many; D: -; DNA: TGCAGTGCTCCGATCCGGACTTACCACGAGCAGTACTTC; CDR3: CSAPIRTYHEQYF
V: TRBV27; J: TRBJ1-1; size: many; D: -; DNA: TGTGCCAGCACCCTGGGAGGGCGCATGAACACTGAAGCTTTCTTT; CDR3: CASTLGGRMNTEAFF
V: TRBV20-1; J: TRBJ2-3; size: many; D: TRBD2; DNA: TGCAGTGCTCCTTTAGCGGGAGGGGCCACAGATACGCAGTATTTT; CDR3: CSAPLAGGATDTQYF
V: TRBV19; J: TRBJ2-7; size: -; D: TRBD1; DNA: TGTGCCAGGGACAGGGTGTACGAGCAGTACTTC; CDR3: CARDRVYEQYF
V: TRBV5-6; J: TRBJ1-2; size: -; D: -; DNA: TGTGCCATCAGCCCCGGGAGCCGCGGGGGCTACACCTTC; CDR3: CAISPGSRGGYTF
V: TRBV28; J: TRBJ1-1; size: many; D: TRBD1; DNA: TGTGCCAGCAGTTCGCTAGGGACAGGGAACACTGAAGCTTTCTTT; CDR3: CASSSLGTGNTEAFF
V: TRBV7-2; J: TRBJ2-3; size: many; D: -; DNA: TGTGCCAGCAGCTTAGAAGCGGGAGATACGCAGTATTTT; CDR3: CASSLEAGDTQYF
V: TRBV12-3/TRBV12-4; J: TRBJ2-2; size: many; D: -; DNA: TGTGCCAGCAGCTCGGACTGGCGGAACACCGGGGAGCTGTTTTTT; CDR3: CASSSDWRNTGELFF
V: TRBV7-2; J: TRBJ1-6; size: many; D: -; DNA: TGTGCCAGCAGCTTAGTGGGGGGGGCCGATTCACCCCTCCACTTT; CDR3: CASSLVGGADSPLHF
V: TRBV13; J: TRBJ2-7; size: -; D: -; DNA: TGTGCCAGCAGCTCCGCAACCTACGAGCAGTACTTC; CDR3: CASSSATYEQYF
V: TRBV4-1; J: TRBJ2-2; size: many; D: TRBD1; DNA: TGCGCCAGCAGCCGTGCTACAGGGGGCCCCGGGGAGCTGTTTTTT; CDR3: CASSRATGGPGELFF
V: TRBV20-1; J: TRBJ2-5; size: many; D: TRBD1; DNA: TGCAGTGCTCCCGGGACAGGTGGGGAGACCCAGTACTTC; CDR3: CSAPGTGGETQYF
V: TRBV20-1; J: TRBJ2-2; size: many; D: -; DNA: TGCAGTGCTAGAGATGGAGGGGACACCGGGGAGCTGTTTTTT; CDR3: CSARDGGDTGELFF
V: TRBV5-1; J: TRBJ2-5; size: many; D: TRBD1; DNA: TGCGCCAGCAGCCCCCCGGACAGGGATCAAGAGACCCAGTACTTC; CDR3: CASSPPDRDQETQYF
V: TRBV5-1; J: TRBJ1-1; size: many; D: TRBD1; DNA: TGCGCCAGCAGCACCTGGACAGGGGGCACTGAAGCTTTCTTT; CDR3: CASSTWTGGTEAFF
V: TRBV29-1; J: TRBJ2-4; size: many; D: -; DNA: TGCAGCGCGATGACAGAATCCAAAAACATTCAGTACTTC; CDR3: CSAMTESKNIQYF
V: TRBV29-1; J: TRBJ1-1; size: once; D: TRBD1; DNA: TGCAGCGTTGACGAGCCCCAGGGGGCGAGGAACACTGAAGCTTTCTTT; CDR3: CSVDEPQGARNTEAFF
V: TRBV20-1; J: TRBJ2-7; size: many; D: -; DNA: TGCAGTGCTGCTCAGGGAAAGGACTACGAGCAGTACTTC; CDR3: CSAAQGKDYEQYF
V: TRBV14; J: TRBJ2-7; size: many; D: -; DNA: TGTGCCAGCAGCCGGCAGGGGGGCCTCTACGAGCAGTACTTC; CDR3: CASSRQGGLYEQYF
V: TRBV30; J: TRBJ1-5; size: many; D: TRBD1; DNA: TGTGCCTGGAGTGGGACAGGGAATCAGCCCCAGCATTTT; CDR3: CAWSGTGNQPQHF
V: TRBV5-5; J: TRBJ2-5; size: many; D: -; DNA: TGTGCCAGCAGGAAGGACGGAAGGGGAGAGACCCAGTACTTC; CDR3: CASRKDGRGETQYF
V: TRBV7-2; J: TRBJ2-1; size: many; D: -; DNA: TGTGCCAGCAGCCCCCTGGGGGGTACCTACAATGAGCAGTTCTTC; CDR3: CASSPLGGTYNEQFF
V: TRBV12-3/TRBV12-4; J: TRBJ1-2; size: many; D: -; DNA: TGTGCCAGCAGTTTAAGTACTGGCTACACCTTC; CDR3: CASSLSTGYTF
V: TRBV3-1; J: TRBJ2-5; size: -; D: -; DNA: TGTGCCAGCAGGTTCGGGACCCGAGACCCACGGGGAAGGATGGGCCAGTACTTC; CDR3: CASRFGTRDPRGRMGQYF
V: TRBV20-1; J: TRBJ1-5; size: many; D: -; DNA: TGCAGTGCTAGTACCTCCCAGGACCCTTCCCAGCATTTT; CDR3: CSASTSQDPSQHF
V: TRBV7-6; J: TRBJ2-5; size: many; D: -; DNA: TGTGCCAGCAGCATGGGGACCTTTCCCCAAGAGACCCAGTACTTC; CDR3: CASSMGTFPQETQYF
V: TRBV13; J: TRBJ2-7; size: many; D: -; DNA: TGTGCCAGCAGCTTCTTTAGTTTCTCCTACGAGCAGTACTTC; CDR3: CASSFFSFSYEQYF
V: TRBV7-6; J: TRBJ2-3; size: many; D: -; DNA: TGTGCCAGCAGCTTAGCGCAGGGGAGCACAGATACGCAGTATTTT; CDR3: CASSLAQGSTDTQYF
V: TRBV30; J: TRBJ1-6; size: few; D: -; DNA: TGTGCCTGGACGAATGTAGGAGTCAACTATAATTCACCCCTCCACTTT; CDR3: CAWTNVGVNYNSPLHF
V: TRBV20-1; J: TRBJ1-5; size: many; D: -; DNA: TGCAGTGCTAGAGATGGTAGGGGTCAGCCCCAGCATTTT; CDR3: CSARDGRGQPQHF
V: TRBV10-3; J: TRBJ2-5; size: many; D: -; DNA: TGTGCCATCAGTGGGCCTAGGGCCCCGGAGACCCAGTACTTC; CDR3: CAISGPRAPETQYF
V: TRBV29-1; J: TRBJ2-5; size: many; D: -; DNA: TGCAGCCCCTGGCGACCCCAAGAGACCCAGTACTTC; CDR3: CSPWRPQETQYF
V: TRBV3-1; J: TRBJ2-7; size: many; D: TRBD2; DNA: TGTGCCAGCAGCCGAGGGACTAGCGGGCACGAGCAGTACTTC; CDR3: CASSRGTSGHEQYF
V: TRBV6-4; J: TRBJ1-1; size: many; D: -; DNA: TGTGCCAGCAGTGCTCACAGGGACACTGAAGCTTTCTTT; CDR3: CASSAHRDTEAFF
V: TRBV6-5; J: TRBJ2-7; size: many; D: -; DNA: TGTGCCAGCAGTTACTCGACACCCTCAAAGTACGAGCAGTACTTC; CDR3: CASSYSTPSKYEQYF
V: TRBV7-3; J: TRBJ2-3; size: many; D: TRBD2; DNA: TGTGCCAGCAGCCCACTCACCGGGACTATAGTTTCTAGCACAGATACGCAGTATTTT; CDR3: CASSPLTGTIVSSTDTQYF
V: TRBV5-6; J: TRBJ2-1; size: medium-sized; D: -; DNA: TGTGCCAGCAGCGACTCCCCGGGACGGCTCTACAATGAGCAGTTCTTC; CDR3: CASSDSPGRLYNEQFF
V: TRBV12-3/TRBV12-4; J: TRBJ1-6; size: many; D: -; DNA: TGTGCCAGCGGGTCAGGGATCGAAGCACCCCTCCACTTT; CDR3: CASGSGIEAPLHF
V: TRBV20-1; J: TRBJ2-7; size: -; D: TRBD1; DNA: TGCAGTGCTTCGGACAGGGACTCCTACGAGCAGTACTTC; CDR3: CSASDRDSYEQYF
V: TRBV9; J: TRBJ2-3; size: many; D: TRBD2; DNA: TGTGCCAGCAGCCCTCGCCCCGGGACTAGCGGATGGGATACGCAGTATTTT; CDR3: CASSPRPGTSGWDTQYF
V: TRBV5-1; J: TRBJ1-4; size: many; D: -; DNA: TGCGCCAGCAGCCCCGGGAGTACAGCAACTAATGAAAAACTGTTTTTT; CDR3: CASSPGSTATNEKLFF
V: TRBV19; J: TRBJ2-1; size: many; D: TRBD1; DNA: TGTGCCAGTAGCACAACCATGACAGGGTACAATGAGCAGTTCTTC; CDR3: CASSTTMTGYNEQFF
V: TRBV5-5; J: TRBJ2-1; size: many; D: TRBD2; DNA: TGTGCCAGCAGCTTGGCGGGACTAGCCGTCAATGAGCAGTTCTTC; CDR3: CASSLAGLAVNEQFF
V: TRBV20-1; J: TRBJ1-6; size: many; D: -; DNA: TGCAGTGCCGTGAGCGGACAGACGAATTCACCCCTCCACTTT; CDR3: CSAVSGQTNSPLHF
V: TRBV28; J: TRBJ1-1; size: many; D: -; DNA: TGTGCCAGCAGCCCCGAGGCTGAAGCTTTCTTT; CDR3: CASSPEAEAFF
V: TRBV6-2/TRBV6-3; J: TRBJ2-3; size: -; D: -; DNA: TGTGCCAGCAGTTACCCCGGGATTACAGATACGCAGTATTTT; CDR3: CASSYPGITDTQYF
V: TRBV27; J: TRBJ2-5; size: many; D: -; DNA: TGTGCCAGCAGTTTCACAGGGATGGAGACCCAGTACTTC; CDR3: CASSFTGMETQYF
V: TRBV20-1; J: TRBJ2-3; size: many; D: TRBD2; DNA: TGCAGTGCGGCGACTAGCGGGAGCCCCCTCACAGATACGCAGTATTTT; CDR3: CSAATSGSPLTDTQYF